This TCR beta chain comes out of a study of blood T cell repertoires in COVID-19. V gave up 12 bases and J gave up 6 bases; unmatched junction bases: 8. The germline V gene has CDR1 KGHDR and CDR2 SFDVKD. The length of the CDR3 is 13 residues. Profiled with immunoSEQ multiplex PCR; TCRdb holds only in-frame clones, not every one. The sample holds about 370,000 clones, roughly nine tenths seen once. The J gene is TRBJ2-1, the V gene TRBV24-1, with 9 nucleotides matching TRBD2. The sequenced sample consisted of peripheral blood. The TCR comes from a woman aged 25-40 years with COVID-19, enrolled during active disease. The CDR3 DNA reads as TGTGCCGCAACTAGCGGGCATCTCAATGAGCAGTTCTTC. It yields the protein CAATSGHLNEQFF.